The clone carrying this TCR beta chain appeared many times. This record comes from a study of T cells after yellow fever vaccination. TCRdb redid the calling of the 5' RACE reads with MiXCR, one entry per CDR3 protein. The sample lists roughly 330,000 distinct CDR3 sequences, 3% to 4.5% seen once, with around 24% in the top ten. The CDR3 loop spans 13 amino acids. The J segment lost 4 bases and the V segment lost 5 bases, leaving 4 bases of the junction unmatched. Per germline, CDR1 SEHNR and CDR2 FQNEAQ (reference sequence). Source: PBMCs, taken 5 days after the yellow fever booster vaccination. The receptor was derived from a young man who received the YFV17D yellow fever vaccine. The rearrangement joins TRBV7-9 to TRBJ1-2, with 7 bases identical to TRBD1. DNA for the CDR3: TGTGCCAGCAGCGAACAGGGGCCCTATGGCTACACCTTC. Encoded protein: CASSEQGPYGYTF.